Each of the 14 T cell receptor beta chains below was sequenced from the same sample in a study of blood T cells in healthy people across ages. Through a sample-barcoded 5' primer and a J-beta primer mix, a second PCR was run for roughly 7 to 12 cycles. TCRdb reanalysed the 5' RACE reads using MiXCR and keeps one entry per CDR3 protein. The repertoire holds hundreds of thousands of distinct CDR3 sequences, with roughly 25% as singletons. These same data were also listed under a study on T cells of mothers and their children.

Specimen: blood. The receptors shown here come from a boy aged 5 to 17 in good health.

The J gene is TRBJ2-5, the V gene TRBV7-8; D not resolved. Germline CDR1 is SGHVS and CDR2 is FQNEAQ. Deletions cut 5 bases from V and 1 base from J, with 14 bases between. The CDR3 is made up of 15 amino acids. The CDR3 sequence: CASSPLSPVQETQYF. CDR3 coding DNA: TGTGCCAGCAGCCCGCTATCGCCAGTCCAAGAGACCCAGTACTTC.

The rearrangement links TRBV24-1 to TRBJ2-3, with 11 positions matching TRBD1. Trimming at V came to 4 bases and at J to 4 bases, leaving 9 bases not matched to a gene. CDR3 length: 17 amino acids. Germline CDR1 is KGHDR and CDR2 is SFDVKD. CDR3 coding DNA: TGTGCCACCAGTGACCAGGGACAGGGGGTGTTTGCAGATACGCAGTATTTT. Encoded protein: CATSDQGQGVFADTQYF.

This clonotype has only one observation. The V call is TRBV6-2 or TRBV6-3, the J call TRBJ2-3, with D tentatively TRBD2 (7 bases). The CDR3 runs 16 residues. V lost 8 bases and J 2 bases, leaving 20 bases between the germline ends. The germline V gene has CDR1 MNHEY and CDR2 SVGEGT. The CDR3 reads CASWESWGGATDTQYF. The DNA for the CDR3 is TGTGCCAGCTGGGAGAGTTGGGGGGGGGCCACAGATACGCAGTATTTT.

The genes are TRBV12-3 or TRBV12-4 and TRBJ2-5; tentatively, D is TRBD1 (6 bases). TRBJ2-1 matches the DNA end more closely, so the J call is doubtful. This CDR3 comprises 12 residues. The CDR3 sequence: CASRRQVDEQFF. CDR3 DNA: TGTGCCAGCAGACGACAGGTAGATGAGCAGTTCTTC.

This clonotype was observed at least ten times. This CDR3 reads CASSRWLEISGANVLTF. CDR3 bases: TGTGCCAGCAGCCGCTGGCTGGAGATCTCTGGGGCCAACGTCCTGACTTTC. This rearrangement joins TRBV7-8 to TRBJ2-6, with D unresolved. CDR1 and CDR2 from the germline V gene are SGHVS and FQNEAQ. Trimming pared 5 bases from V and 0 bases from J, leaving 14 bases between. CDR3 length: 17 residues.

The chain couples TRBV11-2 to TRBJ2-7; no firm D call. CDR3 size: 15 residues. The germline V gene encodes CDR1 SGHAT and CDR2 FQNNGV. Trimming took off 1 base at V and 3 bases at J, with 13 bases between the two ends. As DNA, the CDR3 is TGTGCCAGCAGCTTAGCCTACCTCTGGAGCTACGAGCAGTACTTC. It specifies CASSLAYLWSYEQYF. The whole variable domain, filled in from reference TRBV11-2 and TRBJ2-7, reads EAGVAQSPRYKIIEKRQSVAFWCNPISGHATLYWYQQILGQGPKLLIQFQNNGVVDDSQLPKDRFSAERLKGVDSTLKIQPAKLEDSAVYLCASSLAYLWSYEQYFGPGTRLTVT.

V gene TRBV2 combines with J gene TRBJ2-7; no firm D call. The CDR3 extends over 12 amino acids. V lost 4 bases to trimming and J lost 1 base, with 5 bases between them. Looked up from germline, CDR1 is SNHLY and CDR2 is FYNNEI. CDR3 nucleotides: TGTGCCAGCAGTGTGGCTTCCTACGAGCAGTACTTC. It encodes CASSVASYEQYF. The whole variable domain, remainder taken from reference TRBV2 and TRBJ2-7, is EPEVTQTPSHQVTQMGQEVILRCVPISNHLYFYWYRQILGQKVEFLVSFYNNEISEKSEIFDDQFSVERPDGSNFTLKIRSTKLEDSAMYFCASSVASYEQYFGPGTRLTVT.

The V and J genes are TRBV7-8 and TRBJ2-7, with 7 bases matching TRBD1. The ends lost 5 bases at V and 0 bases at J; junction bases unmatched: 7. From germline, CDR1 is SGHVS and CDR2 FQNEAQ. This CDR3 is 15 amino acids long. The CDR3 nucleotides read TGTGCCAGCAGCATATCTGCAGGGGGCTCCTACGAGCAGTACTTC. Protein: CASSISAGGSYEQYF.

This clonotype was seen a few times. The chain has TRBV21-1 and TRBJ2-4. TRBV21-1 is shown as a pseudogene. The CDR3 sequence is 15 residues long. The DNA of the CDR3 is TGTGCCAGCATAGTTGTGCGAACCGCCAAAAACATTCAGTACTTC. Protein product: CASIVVRTAKNIQYF.

This CDR3 reads CASSGRWGSTDTQYF. The CDR3 region has the DNA TGTGCCAGCAGTGGCCGCTGGGGAAGCACAGATACGCAGTATTTT. The chain links TRBV27 to TRBJ2-3; D unclear. The CDR3 sequence is 15 residues long. The V gene's germline CDR1 is MNHEY and CDR2 SMNVEV (reference sequence). The V end was cut by 5 bases, the J end by 0 bases, with 12 bases between.

This clonotype was seen a few times. The chain combines TRBV11-2 with TRBJ2-1; 7 positions match TRBD1. J lost 2 bases, V lost 5 bases, and 9 bases had no gene match. Germline CDR1 and CDR2: SGHAT and FQNNGV. The length of the CDR3 is 16 residues. CDR3 bases: TGTGCCAGCAGCGACCCCACGGACAGGACCTACAATGAGCAGTTCTTC. Translation gives CASSDPTDRTYNEQFF.

The CDR3 reads CASSMRTLGQANTEAFF. Here the CDR3 DNA reads TGTGCCAGTAGTATGCGAACCCTGGGACAAGCGAACACTGAAGCTTTCTTT. The J gene is TRBJ1-1, the V gene TRBV19; tentative D call: TRBD1 (6 bases). Germline values: CDR1 LNHDA, CDR2 SQIVND (reference sequence). There are 17 residues in the CDR3. V lost 3 bases and J 1 base, leaving 18 bases between the germline ends.

This clonotype was picked up a small number of times. CDR3 amino acids: CASSLWERGLPSTDTQYF. DNA of the CDR3: TGTGCCAGCAGCTTATGGGAGCGGGGTCTTCCCAGCACAGATACGCAGTATTTT. The genes are TRBV13 and TRBJ2-3; 7 bases align to TRBD2. The germline gives CDR1 PRHDT, CDR2 FYEKMQ (reference sequence). The CDR3 consists of 18 residues. J lost 0 bases, V lost 2 bases, and 11 bases had no gene match.

This clonotype was seen a single time. The chain has TRBV12-3 or TRBV12-4 and TRBJ2-7; D is perhaps TRBD1 (6 bases). Trimming removed 5 bases from V and 2 bases from J, with 16 bases in between. This CDR3 spans 15 amino acids. The CDR3 DNA sequence: TGTGCCAGCAGTCCCGGACAGCGATCTACCTACGAGCAGTACTTC. Amino acids: CASSPGQRSTYEQYF.